The rows below give T cell receptor beta chains drawn from one sample of a study of breast tumors, draining lymph nodes, adjacent tissues. MiXCR, run by TCRdb on the multiplex PCR reads, gives a single entry per CDR3 protein. The sample has around 14,000 distinct CDR3 sequences; around 55% are singletons. The sequenced sample was tumor-adjacent breast tissue. These receptors all come from a female donor with breast cancer. Some clones in this sample may be carry-over from other donors' samples. Both conserved end residues are part of each CDR3. The D gene is left open where the match is weak. Only part of the rows carry a size: once, few, many, or a class if the clone is expanded.

cdr3_aa	cdr3_nt	d_call	j_call	clone_size	v_call
CSVEGREWRDTQYF	TGCAGCGTTGAAGGGAGGGAGTGGAGGGATACGCAGTATTTT	.	TRBJ2-3	.	TRBV29-1
CSAKEGGRDEQYF	TGCAGTGCCAAAGAGGGGGGTAGGGACGAGCAGTACTTC	.	TRBJ2-7	.	TRBV20-1
CAIKGEVLAGRWGTQYF	TGTGCCATCAAAGGAGAGGTTCTAGCGGGGCGCTGGGGAACGCAGTATTTT	TRBD2	TRBJ2-3	.	TRBV10-3
CASSFQSPNPDTQYF	TGTGCCAGCAGTTTCCAGTCGCCGAACCCGGATACGCAGTATTTT	.	TRBJ2-3	many	TRBV28
CATRKTGENTGELFF	TGTGCCACCAGGAAGACAGGGGAGAACACCGGGGAGCTGTTTTTT	TRBD1	TRBJ2-2	.	TRBV6-1
CASSDTGGNELFF	TGTGCCAGCAGCGACACAGGAGGCAATGAGCTGTTCTTC	.	TRBJ2-1	.	TRBV28
CASSQDNSPLHF	TGCGCCAGCAGCCAAGATAACTCACCCCTCCACTTT	.	TRBJ1-6	.	TRBV4-1
CASSGQGTDTQYF	TGTGCCAGCAGCGGACAGGGCACAGATACGCAGTATTTT	TRBD1	TRBJ2-3	medium-sized	TRBV11-3
CASSLWESNYGYTF	TGTGCCAGCAGCTTGTGGGAATCCAACTATGGCTACACCTTC	.	TRBJ1-2	many	TRBV5-6
CSARTTVGFGTDTQYF	TGCAGTGCTAGAACAACGGTGGGTTTCGGCACAGATACGCAGTATTTT	.	TRBJ2-3	few	TRBV20-1
CASSVRFGGRAGNTIYF	TGCGCCAGCAGCGTCCGTTTCGGGGGTAGGGCTGGAAACACCATATATTTT	.	TRBJ1-3	.	TRBV4-3
CASSEGLVQPYF	TGTGCCAGCAGCGAGGGACTAGTGCAACCGTACTTC	TRBD2	TRBJ2-7	medium-sized	TRBV25-1
CASRHGLAGNLDEQFF	TGTGCCAGCAGACACGGACTAGCGGGGAACCTTGATGAGCAGTTCTTC	TRBD2	TRBJ2-1	.	TRBV6-5
CASSLYTEAFF	TGTGCCAGCAGCTTATACACTGAAGCTTTCTTT	.	TRBJ1-1	many	TRBV7-9
CASSHRQGTNTGELFF	TGTGCCAGCAGCCATCGACAGGGGACGAACACCGGGGAGCTGTTTTTT	TRBD1	TRBJ2-2	many	TRBV14
CASSHQGGTDTQYF	TGTGCCAGCAGCCACCAAGGAGGCACAGATACGCAGTATTTT	.	TRBJ2-3	.	TRBV7-9
CSVEDRGGSVYEQYF	TGCAGCGTTGAAGATCGCGGCGGGAGCGTATACGAGCAGTACTTC	TRBD2	TRBJ2-7	.	TRBV29-1
CATNRAWNSPLHF	TGTGCCACCAACAGGGCCTGGAATTCACCCCTCCACTTT	.	TRBJ1-6	.	TRBV5-4
CSVGSGSSQYTF	TGCAGCGTCGGATCCGGGTCTAGCCAATACACCTTC	.	TRBJ1-2	.	TRBV29-1
CASSLGVNQPQHF	TGTGCCAGCAGCTTAGGGGTAAATCAGCCCCAGCATTTT	.	TRBJ1-5	many	TRBV7-9
CASSPGLAGGHGKFF	TGTGCCAGTAGTCCCGGACTAGCGGGAGGCCACGGGAAGTTCTTC	TRBD2	TRBJ2-1	.	TRBV19
CASSVDPGPGNTIYF	TGTGCCAGCAGCGTAGACCCAGGCCCTGGAAACACCATATACTTT	.	TRBJ1-3	.	TRBV9
CASNPGLVSYEQYF	TGTGCCAGCAACCCGGGACTAGTCTCCTACGAGCAGTACTTC	TRBD2	TRBJ2-7	.	TRBV11-1
CASSPSLASGRRDEQFF	TGTGCCAGCAGCCCATCCCTGGCGAGCGGGAGGCGAGATGAGCAGTTCTTC	TRBD2	TRBJ2-1	once	TRBV5-4
CASSQESGDGLAGNTIYF	TGCGCCAGCAGCCAAGAGTCGGGGGATGGGTTGGCTGGAAACACCATATATTTT	.	TRBJ1-3	.	TRBV4-1
CSARDSSGGANVLTF	TGCAGTGCTAGAGATAGTAGCGGAGGGGCCAACGTCCTGACTTTC	.	TRBJ2-6	once	TRBV20-1
CAWGATNHMGDEQFF	TGTGCCTGGGGCGCCACTAACCACATGGGCGATGAGCAGTTCTTC	.	TRBJ2-1	many	TRBV30
CASSAAGKETQYF	TGCGCCAGCAGTGCGGCCGGAAAAGAGACCCAGTACTTC	.	TRBJ2-5	.	TRBV10-2
CASSHGGMNTEAFF	TGTGCCAGCTCACACGGGGGGATGAACACTGAAGCTTTCTTT	.	TRBJ1-1	many	TRBV18
CASSRITASANTGELFF	TGTGCCAGCAGCAGAATAACCGCCAGCGCGAACACCGGGGAGCTGTTTTTT	.	TRBJ2-2	many	TRBV5-6
CASSFSRDRAYEQYF	TGTGCCAGCAGCTTCTCCCGGGACAGGGCCTACGAGCAGTACTTC	TRBD1	TRBJ2-7	.	TRBV7-3
CASSLRGSLAGELFF	TGTGCCAGCAGCTTGAGAGGGAGTCTGGCCGGGGAGCTGTTTTTT	.	TRBJ2-2	many	TRBV5-8
CASSLSFSYEQYF	TGTGCCAGTAGTTTATCGTTTTCCTACGAGCAGTACTTC	.	TRBJ2-7	.	TRBV19
CSARTSGRDTQYF	TGCAGTGCTAGGACTAGCGGTCGGGATACGCAGTATTTT	TRBD2	TRBJ2-3	.	TRBV20-1
CATSSSLDGTENYEQYF	TGTGCCACCAGCAGCTCCCTGGACGGGACAGAAAACTACGAGCAGTACTTC	TRBD1	TRBJ2-7	.	TRBV15
CASSRDRNSPLHF	TGTGCCAGCAGCAGGGACAGGAATTCACCCCTCCACTTT	TRBD1	TRBJ1-6	few	TRBV7-9
CASSGLVVGHEQFF	TGTGCCAGCAGCGGACTAGTAGTTGGTCATGAGCAGTTCTTC	TRBD2	TRBJ2-1	.	TRBV7-9
CASSLALPGLAGLETQYF	TGTGCCAGCAGCTTAGCCTTGCCGGGACTAGCGGGGTTAGAGACCCAGTACTTC	TRBD2	TRBJ2-5	.	TRBV7-2
CAGSGGQLNDQFF	TGCGCCGGCAGCGGGGGACAGCTCAATGACCAGTTCTTC	.	TRBJ2-1	.	TRBV5-1
CASSQSPAHQGAQYF	TGTGCCAGCAGCCAGAGCCCTGCCCATCAAGGGGCCCAGTACTTC	.	TRBJ2-5	.	TRBV4-2
CASSHPLTYEQYF	TGTGCCAGCAGCCACCCGCTGACCTACGAGCAGTACTTC	.	TRBJ2-7	medium-sized	TRBV4-2
CASRGRGTKNTEAFF	TGTGCCAGCAGAGGGAGGGGGACAAAAAACACTGAAGCTTTCTTT	.	TRBJ1-1	many	TRBV6-5
CASSFPGYRGPSSHEQYF	TGTGCCAGCAGCTTCCCGGGGTACAGGGGTCCTTCATCCCACGAGCAGTACTTC	TRBD1	TRBJ2-7	.	TRBV7-2
CASSLMLRDSGNTIYF	TGTGCCAGCAGCTTGATGCTCCGAGACTCTGGAAACACCATATATTTT	.	TRBJ1-3	medium-sized	TRBV5-5
CASSRVGGSTPLHF	TGTGCCAGTAGTAGGGTGGGGGGCAGTACACCCCTCCACTTT	.	TRBJ1-6	.	TRBV19
CASSLTGPSGGAYNEQFF	TGTGCCAGCAGCTTAACCGGGCCCAGCGGGGGGGCCTACAATGAGCAGTTCTTC	TRBD2	TRBJ2-1	.	TRBV7-3
CASSLTMVETQYF	TGTGCCAGCTCGCTAACAATGGTTGAGACCCAGTACTTC	.	TRBJ2-5	many	TRBV18
CASTHGQNPYEQCF	TGTGCCAGCACCCACGGGCAGAACCCCTACGAGCAGTGCTTC	.	TRBJ2-7	few	TRBV6-6
CASSLGYGLGGVEAFF	TGTGCCAGCAGCTTAGGTTACGGATTAGGGGGTGTTGAAGCTTTCTTT	.	TRBJ1-1	many	TRBV7-2
CASSLAATREGEKLFF	TGTGCCAGCAGCTTAGCGGCGACTAGGGAGGGCGAAAAACTGTTTTTT	.	TRBJ1-4	.	TRBV7-9
CASRQIFSGANVLTF	TGTGCCAGCAGACAGATTTTCTCTGGGGCCAACGTCCTGACTTTC	.	TRBJ2-6	.	TRBV6-1